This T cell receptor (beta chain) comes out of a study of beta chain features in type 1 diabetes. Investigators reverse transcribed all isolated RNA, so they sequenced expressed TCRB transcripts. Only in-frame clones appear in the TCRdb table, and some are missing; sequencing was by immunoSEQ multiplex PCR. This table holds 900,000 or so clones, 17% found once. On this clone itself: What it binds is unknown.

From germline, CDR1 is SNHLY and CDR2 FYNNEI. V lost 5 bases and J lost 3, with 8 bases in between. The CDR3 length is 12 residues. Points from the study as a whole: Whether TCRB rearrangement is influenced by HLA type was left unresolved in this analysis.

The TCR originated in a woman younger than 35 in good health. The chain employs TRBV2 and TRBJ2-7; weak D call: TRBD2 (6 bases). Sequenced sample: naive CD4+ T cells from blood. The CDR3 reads CASSREYYEQYF. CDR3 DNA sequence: TGTGCCAGCAGTCGGGAGTACTACGAGCAGTACTTC.